The sample holds a few counts of the clone carrying this T cell receptor (beta chain). A second about 6 to 12 cycle PCR used barcoded and J-beta primers. TCRdb passed the 5' RACE reads through MiXCR, listing each CDR3 protein once. The sample includes hundreds of thousands of distinct CDR3 sequences, approximately 65% of them seen just once. The entry originates in a study of blood T cells in healthy people across ages. Trimming pared 6 bases from V and 1 base from J, leaving 13 bases between. This CDR3 has 14 amino acids. Germline V gene data show CDR1 as SNHLY and CDR2 as FYNNEI. This clonotype was sampled from a man aged 25-40 years in good health. The chain recombines TRBV2 with TRBJ2-7; D tentatively reads TRBD1 or TRBD2 (6 bases each). The sequencing input was blood. The CDR3 bases are TGTGCCAGCAGGCTAGGGGGGATTTCCTACGAGCAGTACTTC. Protein sequence: CASRLGGISYEQYF. The full variable domain, its missing parts supplied by reference TRBV2 and TRBJ2-7, is EPEVTQTPSHQVTQMGQEVILRCVPISNHLYFYWYRQILGQKVEFLVSFYNNEISEKSEIFDDQFSVERPDGSNFTLKIRSTKLEDSAMYFCASRLGGISYEQYFGPGTRLTVT.